The sequence of this T cell receptor beta chain was determined in a study of blood T cell repertoires in COVID-19. Study information: Whether acute or convalescent, the COVID-19 samples came from the United States, Italy and Spain.

Patients at the Seattle site were enrolled during active infection and followed longitudinally. In the original analysis: Estimation of nucleated cell counts was performed using reference gene primer amplification. Assay used: immunoSEQ multiplex PCR; TCRdb lists only in-frame clones, some missing. V and J calls and clone size follow that table, whereas D and trimming were derived from the DNA. Seen here are fewer than 350,000 clones, about 87% observed once, and the top ten hold 1.6%. Regarding this clone: This specimen includes other DNA sequences encoding the same CDR3.

Germline lookup yields CDR1 MDHEN and CDR2 SYDVKM. The CDR3 is 15 residues long. V shed 2 bases, J shed 0 bases, and the junction held 1 base outside the gene matches. The clonotype originates from a woman in her 30s with COVID-19, enrolled during active disease. Sequencing input: peripheral blood. The chain combines TRBV28 with TRBJ1-3; 7 bases fit TRBD1. The CDR3 DNA follows: TGTGCCAGCAGTTTAGGGACAGCCTCTGGAAACACCATATATTTT. This codes for CASSLGTASGNTIYF.